This T cell receptor beta chain was identified in a study of cytomegalovirus exposure and HLA in healthy donors. Study-wide findings and caveats: In most subjects, TCR beta sequences reportedly gave accurate predictions of HLA-A and HLA-B alleles. What was likely a sequencing artifact was a cluster of highly shared sequence variants.

A remark on this clone: Its antigen remains unidentified.

The PCR employed 60 Vbeta primers together with 13 Jbeta primers. In the study's own analysis: It was a later analysis that counted tens of millions of unique TCR beta chains, of which 9.5 million to 14 million were shared. Assay: immunoSEQ multiplex PCR; the TCRdb copy retains only in-frame clones and omits some. That table is the source of V, J and clone size, and D and trimming were worked out from the DNA. Seen here are roughly 150,000 clones, 70% to 90% observed once, and the top ten hold approximately 2.5%. Donors in the study were healthy people who gave bone marrow. Per the germline V gene, CDR1 is LGHNA and CDR2 is YNFKEQ. The length of the CDR3 is 18 residues. The V segment lost 4 bases and the J segment 3 bases; nucleotides outside the gene matches: 18.

This chain joins TRBV4-2 and TRBJ2-7, with 7 bases that match TRBD2. Sample: PBMCs. This TCR was sampled from a man in his thirties or forties in good health and CMV-seropositive. CDR3 coding DNA: TGTGCCAGCAGCCGGGATTATCGGTGGGGGGGGGAGGGCTACGAGCAGTACTTC. As protein: CASSRDYRWGGEGYEQYF.